The 26 T cell receptor beta chains in this list originate from one sample, sequenced in a study of shared clonotypes between healthy human individuals. Measured with immunoSEQ multiplex PCR; TCRdb has only the in-frame clones, and not every one. Of some 350,000 clones listed, 74% are singletons. Sequencing was done on a sample of memory CD4+ T cells sorted from blood. The subset denotes: CD45RA-negative fraction. These receptors originate from a man aged 25 to 40 in good health.

Of note for this clone: Different DNA sequences within this sample yield the same CDR3. This chain links TRBV18 with TRBJ1-5; D is uncertain. The length of the CDR3 is 13 residues. Germline assignment: CDR1 KGHSH and CDR2 LQKENI. V was shortened by 6 bases and J by 1 base, with 7 bases between the two germline ends. The CDR3 region is CASSPDSNQPQHF. The CDR3 nucleotides read TGTGCCAGCTCCCCGGACAGCAATCAGCCCCAGCATTTT.

For the CDR3, the DNA is TGTGCCAGCAGCTTAGGAAGGGGAGGGCAAGAGACCCAGTACTTC. This codes for CASSLGRGGQETQYF. V gene TRBV7-9 combines with J gene TRBJ2-5, with TRBD2 matching over 7 bases. V was pared by 1 base and J by 2 bases, with 4 bases of the junction left unmatched. The CDR3 spans 15 residues. CDR1 SEHNR and CDR2 FQNEAQ come from the germline V gene (reference sequence). The variable domain in full, with the rest retrieved from reference TRBV7-9 and TRBJ2-5, is DTGVSQNPRHKITKRGQNVTFRCDPISEHNRLYWYRQTLGQGPEFLTYFQNEAQLEKSRLLSDRFSAERPKGSFSTLEIQRTEQGDSAMYLCASSLGRGGQETQYFGPGTRLLVL.

The chain combines TRBV19 with TRBJ1-2; 9 bases are a match to TRBD1. In germline, CDR1 is LNHDA, CDR2 SQIVND (reference sequence). With V trimmed by 3 bases and J by 8 bases, 10 bases remained unmatched. This CDR3 region has 15 residues. Here the CDR3 reads CASSISTGQGSGYTF. CDR3 DNA sequence: TGTGCCAGTAGTATCTCTACGGGACAGGGTTCAGGCTACACCTTC.

This chain uses TRBV18 with TRBJ2-3; D assignment may be TRBD1 or TRBD2 (6 bases each). The ends were cut back, 1 base at V and 2 bases at J, with 10 bases in the middle. This CDR3 contains 15 residues. Germline-derived CDR1 and CDR2 are KGHSH and LQKENI. CDR3 bases: TGTGCCAGCTCACCACAGGGGGGCTTCACAGATACGCAGTATTTT. It translates to CASSPQGGFTDTQYF. Complete variable domain (other parts from reference TRBV18 and TRBJ2-3): NAGVMQNPRHLVRRRGQEARLRCSPMKGHSHVYWYRQLPEEGLKFMVYLQKENIIDESGMPKERFSAEFPKEGPSILRIQQVVRGDSAAYFCASSPQGGFTDTQYFGPGTRLTVL.

V and J are TRBV19 and TRBJ1-3; D gene ambiguous. The CDR3 runs 16 residues. V lost 6 bases, J lost 0 bases, and 15 bases lay in between. Looked up from germline, CDR1 is LNHDA and CDR2 is SQIVND (reference sequence). The CDR3 loop is CASRDLAVISGNTIYF. The CDR3 DNA reads as TGTGCCAGTAGGGATCTGGCAGTTATCTCTGGAAACACCATATATTTT.

This chain uses TRBV19 with TRBJ1-3; D remains ambiguous. V was pared by 4 bases and J by 5 bases, with 15 bases between. Germline loops: CDR1 LNHDA, CDR2 SQIVND (reference sequence). The CDR3 is 15 amino acids. This CDR3 reads CASSSPARLRNTIYF. In DNA, the CDR3 is TGTGCCAGTAGTAGTCCGGCCAGACTGCGAAACACCATATATTTT.

The rearrangement joins TRBV10-1 to TRBJ2-7, with D tentatively TRBD1 or TRBD2 (5 bases each). V dropped 7 bases and J dropped 5 bases, with 21 bases sitting between them. The germline V gene has CDR1 WNHNN and CDR2 SYGVQD (reference sequence). This CDR3 region has 15 residues. The CDR3 reads CASTPGRKSFHEQYF. DNA for the CDR3: TGCGCCAGCACCCCGGGACGGAAATCTTTCCACGAGCAGTACTTC.

The chain has TRBV25-1 and TRBJ1-5; TRBD1 matches at 8 bases. Per the germline V gene, CDR1 is MGHDK and CDR2 is SYGVNS. This CDR3 is 14 amino acids long. The V gene end was trimmed by 2 bases and the J gene end by 6 bases; junction bases not matched to a gene: 3. The CDR3 DNA follows: TGTGCCAGCAGTGAAGCTGGACAGGGTCAGCCCCAGCATTTT. Translation gives CASSEAGQGQPQHF.

This chain links TRBV14 with TRBJ2-6, with D possibly being TRBD1 (5 bases). Trimming shortened V by 3 bases and J by 0 bases, and 18 bases separated the two germline ends. From germline, CDR1 is SGHDN and CDR2 FVKESK. The CDR3 covers 19 residues. The chain's CDR3 is CASSHWQGGKSSGANVLTF. The CDR3 DNA sequence: TGTGCCAGCAGCCATTGGCAGGGCGGTAAAAGCTCTGGGGCCAACGTCCTGACTTTC.

The gene calls are TRBV14 and TRBJ2-7; 9 positions agree with TRBD2. Per the germline V gene, CDR1 is SGHDN and CDR2 is FVKESK. The V segment lost 2 bases and the J segment 4 bases; nucleotides outside the gene matches: 9. The CDR3 totals 16 residues. The CDR3 DNA is TGTGCCAGCAGCCAAACGGGCGGGAGGGGTCGTTACGAGCAGTACTTC. As protein: CASSQTGGRGRYEQYF.

V gene TRBV19 combines with J gene TRBJ2-6, with D unclear. The V gene's germline CDR1 is LNHDA and CDR2 SQIVND (reference sequence). The CDR3 is 15 amino acids. The germline V and J ends were trimmed by 3 bases and 4 bases, with 10 bases remaining between them. The CDR3 sequence: CASSIVSTGANVLTF. CDR3 coding DNA: TGTGCCAGTAGTATTGTATCGACCGGGGCCAACGTCCTGACTTTC.

V gene TRBV5-4 combines with J gene TRBJ1-2, with 9 bases that match TRBD1. The junction had 8 bases not matched to a gene; V was cut back by 3 bases and J by 8 bases. CDR1 is SGHNT, CDR2 YYREEE, per germline (reference sequence). This CDR3 region has 14 residues. The CDR3 here is CASSSVIGQGGYTF. The CDR3, as DNA: TGTGCCAGCAGCTCAGTTATTGGACAGGGGGGCTACACCTTC. Full variable domain (missing parts from reference TRBV5-4 and TRBJ1-2): ETGVTQSPTHLIKTRGQQVTLRCSSQSGHNTVSWYQQALGQGPQFIFQYYREEENGRGNFPPRFSGLQFPNYSSELNVNALELDDSALYLCASSSVIGQGGYTFGSGTRLTVV.

V gene TRBV11-2 combines with J gene TRBJ2-7, with D uncertain. V was pared by 5 bases and J by 1 base, with 15 bases between. Germline CDR1 reads SGHAT; CDR2 reads FQNNGV. This CDR3 has 15 residues. The CDR3 spells CASSPFPGPSYEQYF. As DNA, the CDR3 is TGTGCCAGCAGCCCATTTCCCGGGCCATCCTACGAGCAGTACTTC. The full variable domain, its missing parts supplied by reference TRBV11-2 and TRBJ2-7, is EAGVAQSPRYKIIEKRQSVAFWCNPISGHATLYWYQQILGQGPKLLIQFQNNGVVDDSQLPKDRFSAERLKGVDSTLKIQPAKLEDSAVYLCASSPFPGPSYEQYFGPGTRLTVT.

The V and J genes are TRBV10-3 and TRBJ2-7, with D possibly TRBD2 on 5 matching bases. Germline CDR1 and CDR2: ENHRY and SYGVKD. There are 12 residues in the CDR3. V was clipped by 3 bases and J by 3 bases, with 6 bases between them. The CDR3 spells CAISELVYEQYF. CDR3 DNA sequence: TGTGCCATCAGTGAACTAGTCTACGAGCAGTACTTC.

This chain connects TRBV15 to TRBJ1-2; D is unclear. CDR3 size: 14 residues. Germline CDR1 and CDR2: LNHNV and YYDKDF (reference sequence). V was shortened by 0 bases and J by 8 bases, with 13 bases between the two germline ends. The CDR3, as DNA: TGTGCCACCAGCAGAGATGGTAGAGGAGGGGGCTACACCTTC. It specifies CATSRDGRGGGYTF.

V is TRBV6-1 and J is TRBJ1-2; no clear D. V dropped 7 bases and J dropped 3 bases, with 12 bases sitting between them. The CDR3 runs 13 residues. Germline lookup yields CDR1 MNHNS and CDR2 SASEGT. The CDR3 coding sequence is TGTGCCAGCACGCCGGTGGTTCACTATGGCTACACCTTC. Its translation is CASTPVVHYGYTF.

CDR3 nucleotides: TGCAGTGCTTATACTAGCGGGAGAAAGTACTTC. Translation: CSAYTSGRKYF. J is TRBJ2-7 and V is TRBV20-1, with 11 bases matching TRBD2. The CDR3 has 11 amino acids. The V and J ends lost 5 bases and 11 bases, in that order; junction bases with no gene match: 5. Per the germline V gene, CDR1 is DFQATT and CDR2 is SNEGSKA (reference sequence).

This clone is a singleton in its sample. This rearrangement joins TRBV7-9 to TRBJ2-5; no definite D call. V was clipped by 5 bases and J by 5 bases, with 3 bases between them. The CDR3 contains 10 residues. From germline, CDR1 is SEHNR and CDR2 FQNEAQ (reference sequence). CDR3 in amino acids: CASSAETQYF. The CDR3 coding sequence is TGTGCCAGCAGCGCGGAGACCCAGTACTTC.

This clone was seen only a few times. The chain combines TRBV11-2 with TRBJ1-1; D unclear. CDR3 length: 14 amino acids. Trimming shortened V by 2 bases and J by 1 base, and 8 bases separated the two germline ends. CDR1 is SGHAT, CDR2 FQNNGV, per germline. CDR3: CASSLYEGNTEAFF. CDR3 DNA sequence: TGTGCCAGCAGCTTATACGAGGGGAACACTGAAGCTTTCTTT.

The V gene is TRBV5-1, the J gene TRBJ2-7; 10 nucleotides match TRBD2. Germline V gene sequence: CDR1 SGHRS, CDR2 YFSETQ. CDR3 size: 14 residues. Trimming cost V 4 bases and J 11 bases; bases outside gene matches: 12. CDR3: CASSPNLAGDSKYF. The CDR3 DNA follows: TGCGCCAGCAGCCCCAACCTAGCGGGAGATTCCAAGTACTTC.

This sequence joins TRBV18 and TRBJ2-2; TRBD1 matches at 9 bases. The CDR3 runs 15 residues. After removal of 5 bases from V and 4 bases from J, the junction contained 5 bases not matched to a gene. The germline V gene has CDR1 KGHSH and CDR2 LQKENI. CDR3 sequence (DNA): TGTGCCAGCTCATCGGGACAGGGCGGCACCGGGGAGCTGTTTTTT. It translates to CASSSGQGGTGELFF.

Regarding this clone: Just one base apart from a much larger clone, this may be a read error. The CDR3 here is CASSSGTSGRNEQFF. CDR3 sequence (DNA): TGTGCCAGCAGCTCCGGGACTAGCGGGAGGAATGAGCAGTTCTTC. V gene TRBV5-5 combines with J gene TRBJ2-1, with 15 positions matching TRBD2. The CDR3 runs 15 residues. With V trimmed by 3 bases and J by 7 bases, 2 bases remained unmatched. In germline, CDR1 is SGHKS, CDR2 YYEKEE (reference sequence).

This clone was detected only a few times. J is TRBJ2-6 and V is TRBV29-1; D ambiguous. Trimming took 6 bases from V and 1 from J, leaving 10 bases between them. Germline-derived CDR1 and CDR2 are SQVTM and ANQGSEA. The CDR3 is 14 amino acids. In nucleotides, the CDR3 is TGCAGCGTCGCCGGTGGGTCTGGGGCCAACGTCCTGACTTTC. Translating it yields CSVAGGSGANVLTF. The complete variable domain, with remaining parts taken from reference TRBV29-1 and TRBJ2-6, reads SAVISQKPSRDICQRGTSLTIQCQVDSQVTMMFWYRQQPGQSLTLIATANQGSEATYESGFVIDKFPISRPNLTFSTLTVSNMSPEDSSIYLCSVAGGSGANVLTFGAGSRLTVL.

CDR3 sequence reads: CASSLVLAGSEQYF. The CDR3 DNA reads TGCGCCAGCAGCTTGGTTCTAGCGGGATCCGAGCAGTACTTC. The chain carries TRBV5-1 and TRBJ2-7; TRBD2 aligns across 9 bases. With 0 bases clipped from V and 6 bases from J, the junction kept 4 bases outside the gene matches. Germline V lookup: CDR1 SGHRS, CDR2 YFSETQ. This CDR3 is built from 14 residues.

This chain connects TRBV7-9 to TRBJ2-1; 10 positions match TRBD2. The CDR3 covers 16 residues. Trimming cost V 1 base and J 9 bases; bases outside gene matches: 9. Germline V gives CDR1 SEHNR, CDR2 FQNEAQ (reference sequence). The DNA of the CDR3 is TGTGCCAGCAGCTTAGTTCCTAGCGGGAGTCGGGGTGAGCAGTTCTTC. Translating it yields CASSLVPSGSRGEQFF.

The V and J genes are TRBV4-1 and TRBJ2-1, with TRBD2 identical over 9 bases. This CDR3 has 17 residues. V gave up 4 bases and J gave up 5 bases; unmatched junction bases: 12. CDR1 and CDR2 from the germline V gene are MGHRA and YSYEKL. CDR3 sequence reads: CASSPYGAGGPNNEQFF. DNA for the CDR3: TGCGCCAGCAGCCCTTATGGGGCGGGAGGGCCAAACAATGAGCAGTTCTTC.